This T cell receptor (beta chain) was identified in a study of CD8 T cells in Susac syndrome. A quantity of about 0.5 to 1 ug RNA underwent reverse transcription using random hexamers. Amplification of TCR beta CDR3 used immunoSEQ multiplex PCR across 54 Vbeta and 13 Jbeta. TCRdb reprocessed the immunoSEQ multiplex PCR reads via MiXCR and lists one record per CDR3 protein. The sample lists some 130,000 distinct CDR3 sequences, 95% occurring once. Study findings and constraints: Detection of Susac-specific public clones gave over 15 in total CD8+ repertoires and roughly five in CD8+ TEMRA repertoires.

Sequencing of TCR beta was undertaken in CD8+ and CD4+ T cells derived from blood. All included Susac syndrome patients satisfied recently defined diagnostic criteria for definite or probable disease. For this clonotype: What it recognizes is unknown.

The sample comprised CD8+ T cells from PBMCs. This receptor was taken from a human donor with Susac syndrome.

The DNA for the CDR3 is TGTGCCAGCAGCCCCCTTAGGGGAGAGAGGGATCAGCCCCAGCATTTT. Encoded protein: CASSPLRGERDQPQHF. The V gene is TRBV2, the J gene TRBJ1-5; a possible D gene is TRBD1 (5 bases). Per the germline V gene, CDR1 is SNHLY and CDR2 is FYNNEI. Trimming pared 6 bases from V and 5 bases from J, leaving 20 bases between. This CDR3 has 16 residues.